This T cell receptor (beta chain) was sequenced in a study of CD8 T cells in Susac syndrome. Study findings and constraints: That the number of individuals in its TCR sequencing and HLA analysis was relatively small was acknowledged by the study.

CDR1 is LGHDT, CDR2 YNNKEL, per germline (reference sequence). This CDR3 region has 14 residues. V was clipped by 1 base and J by 7 bases, with 13 bases between them. The RNA, about 0.5 to 1 ug, was put through reverse transcription using random hexamers. The amplification used immunoSEQ multiplex PCR on TCR beta CDR3; it spanned 54 Vbeta and 13 Jbeta. One entry per CDR3 protein results from TCRdb running MiXCR on the immunoSEQ multiplex PCR reads. The data contain roughly 150,000 distinct CDR3 sequences, approximately 94% of them singletons. As regards this clonotype: The antigen remains undetermined.

Material for sequencing was CD4+ T cells from PBMCs. V usage is TRBV3-1 and J usage is TRBJ1-2, with D possibly being TRBD1 (5 bases). The TCR sequence derives from a human donor with multiple sclerosis. The CDR3 sequence: CASSQGGVPVGYTF. In DNA, the CDR3 is TGTGCCAGCAGCCAAGGGGGGGTCCCTGTTGGCTACACCTTC.